Here is one T cell receptor beta chain with its context. The antigen is not known. The CDR3 runs 22 residues. Germline loops: CDR1 MDHEN, CDR2 SYDVKM. V dropped 3 bases and J dropped 1; count of bases not matched to a gene: 24. This sample was taken from a study of graft-versus-host responses after intestinal transplantation. TCRdb keeps only in-frame clones here, not all; method: immunoSEQ multiplex PCR. The table includes fewer than 70,000 clones, 92% detected once. Study observations and caveats: HvG clone declines early post-transplant were associated with peak circulating GvH levels.

The chain is built from TRBV28 and TRBJ1-1; TRBD1 matches at 9 bases. The TCR comes from a human patient who received an intestinal transplant, so some T cells may come from the graft donor. This sample comprised bone marrow, obtained roughly 780 days after intestinal transplantation. The CDR3, as DNA: TGTGCCAGCAGTTTTTTCCAAGCGCTACCCTCTGGGACAGGGCTAGCGAACACTGAAGCTTTCTTT. Protein sequence: CASSFFQALPSGTGLANTEAFF.